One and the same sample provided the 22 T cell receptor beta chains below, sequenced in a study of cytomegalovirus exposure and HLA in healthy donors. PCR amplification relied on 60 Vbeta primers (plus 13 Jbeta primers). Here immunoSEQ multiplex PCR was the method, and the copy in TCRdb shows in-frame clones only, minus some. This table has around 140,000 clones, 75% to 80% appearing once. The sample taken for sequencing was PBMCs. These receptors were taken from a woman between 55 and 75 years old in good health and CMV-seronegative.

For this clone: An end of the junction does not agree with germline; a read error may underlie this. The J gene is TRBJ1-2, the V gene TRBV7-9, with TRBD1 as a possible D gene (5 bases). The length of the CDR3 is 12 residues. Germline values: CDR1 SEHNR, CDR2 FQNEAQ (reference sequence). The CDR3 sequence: CSSNKGNYGYTF. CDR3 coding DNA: TGTTCCAGCAATAAGGGGAACTATGGCTACACCTTC.

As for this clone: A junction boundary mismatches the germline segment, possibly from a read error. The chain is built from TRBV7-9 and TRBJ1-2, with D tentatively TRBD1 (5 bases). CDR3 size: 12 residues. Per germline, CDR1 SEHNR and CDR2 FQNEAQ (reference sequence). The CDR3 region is CSSSPGVYGYTF. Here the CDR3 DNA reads TGTTCCAGCAGTCCGGGGGTTTATGGCTACACCTTC.

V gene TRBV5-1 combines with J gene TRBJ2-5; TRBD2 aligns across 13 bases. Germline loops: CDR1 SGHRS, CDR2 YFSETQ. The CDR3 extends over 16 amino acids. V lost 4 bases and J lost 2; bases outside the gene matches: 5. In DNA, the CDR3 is TGCGCCAGCAGCCCGCCGGGACTAGCGGGGCAAGAGACCCAGTACTTC. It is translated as CASSPPGLAGQETQYF.

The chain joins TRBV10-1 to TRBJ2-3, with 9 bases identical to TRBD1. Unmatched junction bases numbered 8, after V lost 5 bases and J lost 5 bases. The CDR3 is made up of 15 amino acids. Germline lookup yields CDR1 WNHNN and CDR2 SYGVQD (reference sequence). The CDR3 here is CASSPHRGLVDTQYF. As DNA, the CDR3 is TGCGCCAGCAGTCCCCACAGGGGGCTGGTAGATACGCAGTATTTT.

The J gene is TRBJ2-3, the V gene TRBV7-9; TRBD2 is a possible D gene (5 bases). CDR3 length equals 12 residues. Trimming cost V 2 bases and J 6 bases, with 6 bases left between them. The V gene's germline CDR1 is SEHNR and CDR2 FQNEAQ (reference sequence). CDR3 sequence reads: CASSLRRDTQYF. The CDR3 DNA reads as TGTGCCAGCAGCTTACGGAGGGATACGCAGTATTTT.

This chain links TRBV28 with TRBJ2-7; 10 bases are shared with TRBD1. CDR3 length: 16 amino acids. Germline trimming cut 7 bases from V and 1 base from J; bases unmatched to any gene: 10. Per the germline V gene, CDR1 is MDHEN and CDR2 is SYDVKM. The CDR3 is CASNRDRGTKSYEQYF. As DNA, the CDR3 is TGTGCCAGCAATCGGGACAGGGGAACGAAATCCTACGAGCAGTACTTC.

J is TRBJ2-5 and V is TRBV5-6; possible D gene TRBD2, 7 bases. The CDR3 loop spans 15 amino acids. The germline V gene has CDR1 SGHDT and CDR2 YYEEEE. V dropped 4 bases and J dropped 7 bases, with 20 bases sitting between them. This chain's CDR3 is CASSPGGRTGGTQYF. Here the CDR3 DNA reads TGTGCCAGCAGCCCGGGGGGCAGGACCGGGGGGACCCAGTACTTC.

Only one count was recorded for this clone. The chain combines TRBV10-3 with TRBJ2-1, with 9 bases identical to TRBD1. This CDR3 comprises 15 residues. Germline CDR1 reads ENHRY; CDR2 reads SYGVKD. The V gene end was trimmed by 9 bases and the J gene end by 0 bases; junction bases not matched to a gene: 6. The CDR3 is CAIGQGPSSYNEQFF. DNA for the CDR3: TGTGCCATAGGACAGGGGCCTAGCTCCTACAATGAGCAGTTCTTC.

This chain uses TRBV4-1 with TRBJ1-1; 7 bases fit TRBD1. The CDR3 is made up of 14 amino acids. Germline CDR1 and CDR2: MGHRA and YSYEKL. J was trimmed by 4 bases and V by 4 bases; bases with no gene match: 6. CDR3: CASSRPGTATEAFF. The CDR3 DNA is TGCGCCAGCAGCCGCCCCGGGACAGCCACTGAAGCTTTCTTT.

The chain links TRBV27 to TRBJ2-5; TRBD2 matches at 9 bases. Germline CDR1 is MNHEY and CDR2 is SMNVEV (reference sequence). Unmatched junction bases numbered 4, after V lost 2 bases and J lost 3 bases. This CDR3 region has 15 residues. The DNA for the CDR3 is TGTGCCAGCAGTTTAAGGGCTAGCGGGGAAGAGACCCAGTACTTC. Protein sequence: CASSLRASGEETQYF.

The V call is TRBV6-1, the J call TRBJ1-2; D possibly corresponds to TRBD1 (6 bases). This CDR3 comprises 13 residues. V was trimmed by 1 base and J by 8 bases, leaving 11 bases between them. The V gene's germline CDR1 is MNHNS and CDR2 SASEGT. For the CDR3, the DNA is TGTGCCAGCAGTGAAGACTCAGGGGTAGGCTACACCTTC. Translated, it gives CASSEDSGVGYTF.

DNA for the CDR3: TGTGCCAGCTCTCGAGGACAGGGAGTAGACGGCTACACCTTC. Translated: CASSRGQGVDGYTF. The rearrangement uses TRBV18 and TRBJ1-2; 8 positions agree with TRBD1. The J segment lost 8 bases and the V segment lost 6 bases, leaving 11 bases of the junction unmatched. Per germline, CDR1 KGHSH and CDR2 LQKENI. The CDR3 totals 14 residues.

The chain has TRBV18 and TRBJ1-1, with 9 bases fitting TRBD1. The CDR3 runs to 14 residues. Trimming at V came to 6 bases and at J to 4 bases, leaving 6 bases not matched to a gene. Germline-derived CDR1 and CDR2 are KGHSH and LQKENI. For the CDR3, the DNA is TGTGCCAGCTCCCCGGACAGGGGTCTCACTGAAGCTTTCTTT. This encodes CASSPDRGLTEAFF.

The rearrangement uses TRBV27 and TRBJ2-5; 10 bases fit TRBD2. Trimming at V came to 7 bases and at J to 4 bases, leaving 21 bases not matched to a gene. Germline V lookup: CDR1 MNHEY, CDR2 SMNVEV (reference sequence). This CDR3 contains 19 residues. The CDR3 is CASTPGRGVAGGPGETQYF. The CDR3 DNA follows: TGTGCCAGCACCCCGGGCCGGGGGGTAGCGGGAGGTCCGGGAGAGACCCAGTACTTC.

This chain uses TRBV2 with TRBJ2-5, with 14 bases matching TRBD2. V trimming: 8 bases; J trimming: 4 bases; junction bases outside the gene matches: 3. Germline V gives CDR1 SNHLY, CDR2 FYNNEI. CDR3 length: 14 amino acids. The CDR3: CASSGLAGGETQYF. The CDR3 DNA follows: TGTGCCAGCTCAGGACTAGCGGGAGGAGAGACCCAGTACTTC. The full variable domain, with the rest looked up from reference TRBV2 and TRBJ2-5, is EPEVTQTPSHQVTQMGQEVILRCVPISNHLYFYWYRQILGQKVEFLVSFYNNEISEKSEIFDDQFSVERPDGSNFTLKIRSTKLEDSAMYFCASSGLAGGETQYFGPGTRLLVL.

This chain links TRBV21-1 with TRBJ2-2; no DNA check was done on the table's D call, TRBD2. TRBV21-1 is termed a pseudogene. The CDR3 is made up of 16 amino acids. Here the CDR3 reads CASCKREGWLTGELFF. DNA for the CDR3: TGTGCCAGCTGCAAGCGGGAGGGCTGGTTAACCGGGGAGCTGTTTTTT.

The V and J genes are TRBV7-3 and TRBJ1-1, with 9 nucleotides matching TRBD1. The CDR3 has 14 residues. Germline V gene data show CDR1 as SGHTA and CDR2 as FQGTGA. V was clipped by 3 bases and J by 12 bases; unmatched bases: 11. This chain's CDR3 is CASSFPQGARLSFF. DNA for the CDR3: TGTGCCAGCAGCTTTCCACAGGGGGCTCGTTTGTCTTTCTTT.

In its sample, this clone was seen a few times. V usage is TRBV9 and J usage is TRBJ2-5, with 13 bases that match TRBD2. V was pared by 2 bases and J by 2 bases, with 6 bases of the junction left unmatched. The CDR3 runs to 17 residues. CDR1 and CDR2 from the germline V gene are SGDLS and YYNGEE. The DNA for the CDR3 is TGTGCCAGCAGCGTGGGACTAGCGGGGTTCGGACAAGAGACCCAGTACTTC. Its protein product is CASSVGLAGFGQETQYF. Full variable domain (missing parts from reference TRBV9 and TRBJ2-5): DSGVTQTPKHLITATGQRVTLRCSPRSGDLSVYWYQQSLDQGLQFLIQYYNGEERAKGNILERFSAQQFPDLHSELNLSSLELGDSALYFCASSVGLAGFGQETQYFGPGTRLLVL.

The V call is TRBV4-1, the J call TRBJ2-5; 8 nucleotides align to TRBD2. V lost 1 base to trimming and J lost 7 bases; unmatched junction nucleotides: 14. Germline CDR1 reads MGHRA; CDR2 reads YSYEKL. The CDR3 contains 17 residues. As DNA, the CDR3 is TGCGCCAGCAGCCAAGGTGTAGCGGGGCCCCTTCTTGGGACCCAGTACTTC. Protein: CASSQGVAGPLLGTQYF.

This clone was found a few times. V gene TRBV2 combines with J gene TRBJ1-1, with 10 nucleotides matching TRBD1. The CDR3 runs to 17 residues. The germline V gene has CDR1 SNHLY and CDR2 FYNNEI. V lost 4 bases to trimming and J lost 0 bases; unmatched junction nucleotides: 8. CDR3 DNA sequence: TGTGCCAGCAGTGGGGGACAGGGGTTCGGTATGAACACTGAAGCTTTCTTT. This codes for CASSGGQGFGMNTEAFF.

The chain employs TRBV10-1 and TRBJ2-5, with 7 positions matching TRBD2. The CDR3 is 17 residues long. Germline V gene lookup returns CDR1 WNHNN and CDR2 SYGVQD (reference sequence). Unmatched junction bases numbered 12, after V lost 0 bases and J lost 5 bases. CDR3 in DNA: TGCGCCAGCAGTGAGTCAAGTGCGGGGGATTTGGGTGAGACCCAGTACTTC. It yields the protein CASSESSAGDLGETQYF.

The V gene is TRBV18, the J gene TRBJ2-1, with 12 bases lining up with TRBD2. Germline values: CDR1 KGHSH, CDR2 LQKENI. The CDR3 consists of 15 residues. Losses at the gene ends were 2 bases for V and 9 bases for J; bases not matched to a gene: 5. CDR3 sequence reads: CASSPELAGGGEQFF. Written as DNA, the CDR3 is TGTGCCAGCTCACCAGAACTAGCGGGGGGAGGTGAGCAGTTCTTC.